This is a list of T cell receptor beta chains from one sample in a study of cytomegalovirus exposure and HLA in healthy donors. Measured with immunoSEQ multiplex PCR; TCRdb has only the in-frame clones, and not every one. The table has 100,000 to 150,000 clones, over 65% seen once; the top ten hold under 13%. The sample taken for sequencing was PBMCs. The source of these receptors is a man younger than 40 in good health and CMV-seropositive. The CDR3 runs from the conserved cysteine through the conserved F or W. Fields, in order: clone size, J gene, V gene, D gene, CDR3 DNA, CDR3 protein. The D gene is left open where the match is weak. Rows may omit the clone size; those that give it use once, few, many or a size class.

>.|TRBJ1-1|TRBV7-2|TRBD1
TGTGCCAGCAGCTTGGGGACAGGGAGAACCACTGAAGCTTTCTTT
CASSLGTGRTTEAFF
>few|TRBJ2-1|TRBV9|.
TGTGCCAGCAGTGGGCTCTCGGTTGAGCAGTTCTTC
CASSGLSVEQFF
>.|TRBJ2-7|TRBV28|TRBD2
TGTGCCAGCAGTTTGGAACTAGCGGGAGGCCGGCAGTACTTC
CASSLELAGGRQYF
>.|TRBJ2-5|TRBV27|.
TGTGCCAGCAGTTTATGGGGGGGAGGGGGAGCAGAGACCCAGTACTTC
CASSLWGGGGAETQYF
>few|TRBJ1-2|TRBV4-1|.
TGCGCCAGCAGCCTGTCGGGGGGCGGAGACTACACCTTC
CASSLSGGGDYTF
>few|TRBJ2-2|TRBV11-2|.
TGTGCCAGCAGCTTAGATGAGAGGGGGGGATATATAGGGGAGCTGTTTTTT
CASSLDERGGYIGELFF
>few|TRBJ2-7|TRBV21-1|.
TGTGCCAGCAGCAAAGGTCGGCACAGTTTTTACGAGCAGTACTTC
CASSKGRHSFYEQYF
>few|TRBJ2-1|TRBV23-1|TRBD2
TGCGCCAGCAGTCCCGAGATTCGACTAGCGGGTAGCTCCCTCTACAATGAGCAGTTCTTC
CASSPEIRLAGSSLYNEQFF
>.|TRBJ2-7|TRBV4-1|.
TGCGCCAGCAGCCAAGTCGCGGCCGGGGTAGGAGTTTACGAGCAGTACTTC
CASSQVAAGVGVYEQYF
>.|TRBJ1-2|TRBV9|.
TGTGCCAGCAGCACCTATTCGCAGGTCACTAACTATGGCTACACCTTC
CASSTYSQVTNYGYTF
>.|TRBJ2-1|TRBV4-1|TRBD1
TGCGCCAGCAGCCGAGTACTCTCCGGGACAGGGACCTACAATGAGCAGTTCTTC
CASSRVLSGTGTYNEQFF
>.|TRBJ1-1|TRBV29-1|TRBD1
TGCAGCGTTGGTCGCTTAGGGGGCGCATCCACTGAAGCTTTCTTT
CSVGRLGGASTEAFF
>few|TRBJ1-5|TRBV28|TRBD1
TGTGCCAGCAGTTCCTGGGACAGCTCACAGCCCCAGCATTTT
CASSSWDSSQPQHF
>.|TRBJ1-1|TRBV20-1|TRBD1
TGCAGTGGACAGGGTAGGGGTGAAGCTTTCTTT
CSGQGRGEAFF
>few|TRBJ2-7|TRBV5-6|.
TGTGCCAGCAGCTCTGGGGGGTCCTACGAGCAGTACTTC
CASSSGGSYEQYF
>once|TRBJ2-7|TRBV25-1|TRBD2
TGTGCCAGCACACTAGCGGGGTCCTACGAGCAGTACTTC
CASTLAGSYEQYF
>.|TRBJ1-1|TRBV28|.
TGTGCCAGCAGACCCCTCAGGGGTAATACTGAAGCTTTCTTT
CASRPLRGNTEAFF
>.|TRBJ2-1|TRBV6-1|.
TGTGCCAACTCCCTACGGAGCGGATCCTACAATGAGCAGTTCTTC
CANSLRSGSYNEQFF
>few|TRBJ2-7|TRBV27|TRBD2
TGTGCCAGCAGTCCCCGACTAGCGGGAGACGAGCAGTACTTC
CASSPRLAGDEQYF
>.|TRBJ2-1|TRBV15|TRBD2
TGTGCCACCAGCAGAGACGGGAGGGGCTACAATGAGCAGTTCTTC
CATSRDGRGYNEQFF